This is a list of T cell receptor beta chains from one sample in a study of blood T cell repertoires in COVID-19. Sequencing was performed with immunoSEQ multiplex PCR; in TCRdb, only in-frame clones are kept and a portion is missing. The sample records 150,000 or so clones, about 80% being singletons. The sequenced sample was peripheral blood. These receptor sequences come from a woman aged 55-70 years with acute or convalescent COVID-19. The CDR3 runs from the conserved cysteine through the conserved F or W. Each record gives: clone size, D gene, J gene, V gene, CDR3 DNA, CDR3 protein. A D gene is named only where the DNA matches it firmly. Only part of the rows carry a size: once, few, many, or a class if the clone is expanded.

size: once; D: NA; J: TRBJ2-1; V: TRBV7-2; DNA: TGTGCCAGCAGCTTAGCGGTAGCGGTCTACAATGAGCAGTTCTTC; CDR3: CASSLAVAVYNEQFF
size: NA; D: TRBD1; J: TRBJ1-5; V: TRBV28; DNA: TGTGCCAGCAGTATACAGGGGGCCGAGGGGCATTTT; CDR3: CASSIQGAEGHF
size: NA; D: NA; J: TRBJ1-2; V: TRBV6-5; DNA: TGTGCCAGCAGTTACACTCAGGGATCTGGCTACACCTTC; CDR3: CASSYTQGSGYTF
size: NA; D: NA; J: TRBJ1-4; V: TRBV10-2; DNA: TGCGCCAGCAGTGAGTCTCGGGATGAAAAACTGTTTTTT; CDR3: CASSESRDEKLFF
size: NA; D: NA; J: TRBJ1-1; V: TRBV6-5; DNA: TGTGCCAGCAAGGTTGGGGGGGTGAACACTGAAGCTTTCTTT; CDR3: CASKVGGVNTEAFF
size: NA; D: NA; J: TRBJ1-6; V: TRBV18; DNA: TGTGCCAGCTCACCCGACAGGAGCTCCTATAATTCACCCCTCCACTTT; CDR3: CASSPDRSSYNSPLHF
size: NA; D: TRBD1; J: TRBJ2-1; V: TRBV10-1; DNA: TGCGCCAGCAGTGATCGGAATAGGGGGCTTAATGAGCAGTTCTTC; CDR3: CASSDRNRGLNEQFF
size: NA; D: NA; J: TRBJ2-7; V: TRBV4-2; DNA: TGTGCCAGCAGCCCCCAGGGGGCTCCGGGACTAGCAGCCGAGCAGTACTTC; CDR3: CASSPQGAPGLAAEQYF
size: NA; D: TRBD1; J: TRBJ1-2; V: TRBV6-2/TRBV6-3; DNA: TGTGCCAGCAGTTCCCCGACAGGGCCCAACTATGGCTACACCTTC; CDR3: CASSSPTGPNYGYTF
size: NA; D: NA; J: TRBJ1-1; V: TRBV12-5; DNA: TGTGCTAGTGGTACAGGGATCCCGCCGGAAGCTTTCTTT; CDR3: CASGTGIPPEAFF
size: NA; D: NA; J: TRBJ2-7; V: TRBV18; DNA: TGTGCCAGCTCAGCCACATCGGGTGGCAGGGGAAGCTACGAGCAGTACTTC; CDR3: CASSATSGGRGSYEQYF
size: NA; D: TRBD1; J: TRBJ1-5; V: TRBV30; DNA: TGTGCCTGGGGGGACAGGCACAATCAGCCCCAGCATTTT; CDR3: CAWGDRHNQPQHF
size: NA; D: NA; J: TRBJ2-3; V: TRBV3-1/TRBV3-2; DNA: TGTGCCAGCAGCCATTGGGGGGTAGATTTAGATACGCAGTATTTT; CDR3: CASSHWGVDLDTQYF
size: once; D: TRBD2; J: TRBJ2-5; V: TRBV6-1; DNA: TGTGCCAGCAGTGGACCGGGACTAGCGGGGTCGGGGACCCAGTACTTC; CDR3: CASSGPGLAGSGTQYF
size: NA; D: TRBD1; J: TRBJ1-2; V: TRBV2; DNA: TGTGCCAGCAGGGAGGGACAGGGCCTAGAGGGCTACACCTTC; CDR3: CASREGQGLEGYTF
size: NA; D: TRBD2; J: TRBJ2-7; V: TRBV27; DNA: TGTGCCACCCGTCTGGGCGGGGGTAGGAACGAGCAGTACTTC; CDR3: CATRLGGGRNEQYF
size: once; D: NA; J: TRBJ1-1; V: TRBV11-2; DNA: TGTGCCAGCAGCCCTCACTTGAGGCCTAACACTGAAGCTTTCTTT; CDR3: CASSPHLRPNTEAFF
size: NA; D: NA; J: TRBJ1-2; V: TRBV2; DNA: TGTGCCACCCAGGGGATATCGGGAGGCTACACCTTC; CDR3: CATQGISGGYTF
size: NA; D: NA; J: TRBJ1-4; V: TRBV7-2; DNA: TGTGCCAGCAGTTGGCAGGGCCCGGGAGATGAAAAACTGTTTTTT; CDR3: CASSWQGPGDEKLFF
size: NA; D: NA; J: TRBJ1-5; V: TRBV19; DNA: TGTGCCAGTAGCCCCATGGGGGGGGGAGGCAATCAGCCCCAGCATTTT; CDR3: CASSPMGGGGNQPQHF
size: NA; D: TRBD1; J: TRBJ1-5; V: TRBV10-3; DNA: TGTGCCATCAGTGAGTCCTCAGGGGGCGATCAGCCCCAGCATTTT; CDR3: CAISESSGGDQPQHF
size: NA; D: TRBD1; J: TRBJ1-2; V: TRBV2; DNA: TGTGCCAGCACCGACGGCAGGGGGCAGGCTGGCTACACCTTC; CDR3: CASTDGRGQAGYTF
size: NA; D: NA; J: TRBJ1-2; V: TRBV2; DNA: TGTGCCAGCAATGGGCCAAACCATGGCTACACCTTC; CDR3: CASNGPNHGYTF
size: NA; D: TRBD1; J: TRBJ2-5; V: TRBV12-3/TRBV12-4; DNA: TGTGCCAGCAGATCGACAGGGCTCGAGACCCAGTACTTC; CDR3: CASRSTGLETQYF
size: NA; D: TRBD1; J: TRBJ2-7; V: TRBV20-1; DNA: TGCAGTGCTAGTACAGGGGGCCAGCTCAGCTTC; CDR3: CSASTGGQLSF